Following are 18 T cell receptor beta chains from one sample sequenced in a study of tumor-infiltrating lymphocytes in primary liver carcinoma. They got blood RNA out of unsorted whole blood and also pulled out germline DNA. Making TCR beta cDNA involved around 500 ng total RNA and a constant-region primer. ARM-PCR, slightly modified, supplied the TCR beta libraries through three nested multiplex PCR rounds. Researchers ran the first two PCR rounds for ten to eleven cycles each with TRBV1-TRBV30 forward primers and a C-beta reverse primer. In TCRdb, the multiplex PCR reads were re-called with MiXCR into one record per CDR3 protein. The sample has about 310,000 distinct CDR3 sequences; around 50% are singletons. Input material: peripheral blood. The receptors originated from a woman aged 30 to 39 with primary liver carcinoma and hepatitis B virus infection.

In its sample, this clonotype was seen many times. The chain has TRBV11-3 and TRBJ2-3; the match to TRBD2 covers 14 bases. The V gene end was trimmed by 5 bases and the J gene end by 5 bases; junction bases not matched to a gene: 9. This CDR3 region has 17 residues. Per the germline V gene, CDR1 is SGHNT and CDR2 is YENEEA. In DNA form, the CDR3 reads TGTGCCAGCAGCACCGGGACTAGCGGGAGTATGAAAGATACGCAGTATTTT. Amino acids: CASSTGTSGSMKDTQYF.

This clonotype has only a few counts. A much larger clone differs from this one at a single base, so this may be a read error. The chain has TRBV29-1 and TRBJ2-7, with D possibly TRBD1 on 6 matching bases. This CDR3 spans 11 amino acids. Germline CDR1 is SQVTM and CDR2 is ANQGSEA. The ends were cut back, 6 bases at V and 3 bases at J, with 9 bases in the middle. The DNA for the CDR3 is TGCAGCGTGTGGGACATCTACGAGCAGTACTTC. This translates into CSVWDIYEQYF.

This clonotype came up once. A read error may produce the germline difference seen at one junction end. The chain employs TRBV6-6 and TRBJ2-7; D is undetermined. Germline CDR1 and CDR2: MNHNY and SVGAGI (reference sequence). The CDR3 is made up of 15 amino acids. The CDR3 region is CACSQSRPNTYGQYF. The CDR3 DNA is TGTGCCTGCAGTCAGTCCCGCCCGAATACCTACGGGCAGTACTTC.

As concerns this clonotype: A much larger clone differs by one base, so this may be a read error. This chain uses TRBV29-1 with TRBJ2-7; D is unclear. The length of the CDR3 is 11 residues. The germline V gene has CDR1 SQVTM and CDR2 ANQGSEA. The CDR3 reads CSHLVGYEQHF. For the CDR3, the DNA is TGCAGCCATCTCGTGGGGTACGAGCAGCACTTC.

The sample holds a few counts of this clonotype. CDR3 amino acids: CAWSRTLRGTEAFF. CDR3 sequence (DNA): TGTGCCTGGTCCAGGACCCTAAGGGGGACTGAAGCTTTCTTT. The chain combines TRBV30 with TRBJ1-1; D possibly corresponds to TRBD1 (6 bases). The CDR3 is 14 amino acids. V was shortened by 5 bases and J by 5 bases, with 18 bases between the two germline ends. Germline assignment: CDR1 GTSNPN and CDR2 SVGIG (reference sequence). The full variable domain, in which reference TRBV30 and TRBJ1-1 provide the parts outside the CDR3, is SQTIHQWPATLVQPVGSPLSLECTVEGTSNPNLYWYRQAAGRGLQLLFYSVGIGQISSEVPQNLSASRPQDRQFILSSKKLLLSDSGFYLCAWSRTLRGTEAFFGQGTRLTVV.

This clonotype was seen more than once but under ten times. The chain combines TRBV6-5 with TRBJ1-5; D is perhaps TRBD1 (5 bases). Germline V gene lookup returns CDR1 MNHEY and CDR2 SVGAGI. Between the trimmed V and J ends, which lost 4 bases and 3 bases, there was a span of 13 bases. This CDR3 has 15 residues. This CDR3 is CASSSRRDFNQPQHF. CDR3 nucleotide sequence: TGTGCCAGCAGTTCCCGCCGGGACTTCAATCAGCCCCAGCATTTT.

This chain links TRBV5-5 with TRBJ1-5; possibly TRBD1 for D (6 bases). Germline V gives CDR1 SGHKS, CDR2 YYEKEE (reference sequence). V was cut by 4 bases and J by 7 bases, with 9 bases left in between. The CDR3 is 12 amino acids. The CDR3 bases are TGTGCCAGCAGCGAACAGGGCCAGCCCCAGCATTTT. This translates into CASSEQGQPQHF.

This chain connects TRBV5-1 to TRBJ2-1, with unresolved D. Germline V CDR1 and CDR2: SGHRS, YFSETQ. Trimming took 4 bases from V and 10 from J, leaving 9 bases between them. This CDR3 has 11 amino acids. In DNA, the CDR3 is TGCGCCAGCAGCCCGTCGGTCGAGCAGTTCTTC. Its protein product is CASSPSVEQFF.

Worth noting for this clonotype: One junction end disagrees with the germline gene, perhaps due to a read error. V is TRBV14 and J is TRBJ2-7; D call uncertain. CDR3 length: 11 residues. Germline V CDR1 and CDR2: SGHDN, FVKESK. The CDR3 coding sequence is TGTGCCAGCAGCCAAGAGCAAGAGCAATACTTC. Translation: CASSQEQEQYF.

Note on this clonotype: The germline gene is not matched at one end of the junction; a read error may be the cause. The CDR3: CASSLALSFSYNEQFF. The CDR3 DNA reads TGCGCCAGCAGCCTGGCCCTTTCTTTCTCCTACAATGAGCAGTTCTTC. The genes are TRBV11-2 and TRBJ2-1; D is ambiguous. The V gene's germline CDR1 is SGHAT and CDR2 FQNNGV. The CDR3 loop spans 16 amino acids.

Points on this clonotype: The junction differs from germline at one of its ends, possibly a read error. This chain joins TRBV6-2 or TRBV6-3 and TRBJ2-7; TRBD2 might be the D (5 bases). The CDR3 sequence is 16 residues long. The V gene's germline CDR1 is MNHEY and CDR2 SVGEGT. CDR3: CASCYSTAGSGYEQYF. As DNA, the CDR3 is TGTGCCAGCTGTTACTCGACTGCAGGATCGGGATACGAGCAGTACTTC.

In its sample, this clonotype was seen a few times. CDR3 in DNA: TGTGCCAGCAGCTACCCCAGGGTAGGAGCTGACGGGGAGCTGTTTTTT. As protein: CASSYPRVGADGELFF. The V and J genes are TRBV14 and TRBJ2-2; D possibly corresponds to TRBD1 (5 bases). V shed 5 bases and J shed 7 bases, with 20 bases lying between them. Germline V CDR1 and CDR2: SGHDN, FVKESK. The CDR3 covers 16 residues.

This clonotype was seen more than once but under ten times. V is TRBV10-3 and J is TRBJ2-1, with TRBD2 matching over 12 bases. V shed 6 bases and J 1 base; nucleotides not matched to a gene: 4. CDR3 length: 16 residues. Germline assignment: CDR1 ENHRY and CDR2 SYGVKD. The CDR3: CAISQGTSGSYNEQFF. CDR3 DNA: TGTGCCATCAGCCAAGGGACTAGCGGGTCCTACAATGAGCAGTTCTTC.

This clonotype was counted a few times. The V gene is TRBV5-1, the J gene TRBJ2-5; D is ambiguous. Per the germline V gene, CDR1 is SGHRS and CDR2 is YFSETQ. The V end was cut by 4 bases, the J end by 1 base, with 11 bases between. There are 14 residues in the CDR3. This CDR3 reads CASSIQEPQETQYF. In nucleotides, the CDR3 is TGCGCCAGCAGCATCCAGGAACCCCAAGAGACCCAGTACTTC.

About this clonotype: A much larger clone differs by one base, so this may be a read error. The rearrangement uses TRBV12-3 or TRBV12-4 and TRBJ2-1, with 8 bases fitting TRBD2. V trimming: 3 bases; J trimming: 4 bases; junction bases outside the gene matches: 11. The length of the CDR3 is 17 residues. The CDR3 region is CASSFWGGSGEYNEQFF. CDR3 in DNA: TGTGCCAGCAGTTTCTGGGGGGGTAGCGGGGAATACAATGAGCAGTTCTTC.

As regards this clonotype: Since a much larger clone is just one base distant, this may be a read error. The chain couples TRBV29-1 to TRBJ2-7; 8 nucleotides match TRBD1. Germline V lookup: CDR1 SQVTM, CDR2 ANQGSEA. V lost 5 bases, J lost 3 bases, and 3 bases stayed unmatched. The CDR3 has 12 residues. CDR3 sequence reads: CSVSGGHYEQYF. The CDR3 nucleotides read TGCAGCGTTTCAGGGGGCCACTACGAGCAGTACTTC.

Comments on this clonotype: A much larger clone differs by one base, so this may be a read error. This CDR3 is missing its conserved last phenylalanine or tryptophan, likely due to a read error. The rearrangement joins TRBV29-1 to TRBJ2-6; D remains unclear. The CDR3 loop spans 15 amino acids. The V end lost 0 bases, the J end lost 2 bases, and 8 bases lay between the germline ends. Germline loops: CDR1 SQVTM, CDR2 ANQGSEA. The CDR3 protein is CSVEDYRAGANVLTS. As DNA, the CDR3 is TGCAGCGTTGAAGATTACCGGGCTGGGGCCAACGTCCTGACTTCC.

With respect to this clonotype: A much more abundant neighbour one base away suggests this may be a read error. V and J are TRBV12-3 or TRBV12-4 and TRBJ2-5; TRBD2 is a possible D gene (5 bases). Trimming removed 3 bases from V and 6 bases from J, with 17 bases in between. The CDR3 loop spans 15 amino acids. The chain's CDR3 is CASSLWTHLQKTQYF. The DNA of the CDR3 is TGTGCCAGCAGTTTGTGGACTCACTTACAAAAGACCCAGTACTTC.